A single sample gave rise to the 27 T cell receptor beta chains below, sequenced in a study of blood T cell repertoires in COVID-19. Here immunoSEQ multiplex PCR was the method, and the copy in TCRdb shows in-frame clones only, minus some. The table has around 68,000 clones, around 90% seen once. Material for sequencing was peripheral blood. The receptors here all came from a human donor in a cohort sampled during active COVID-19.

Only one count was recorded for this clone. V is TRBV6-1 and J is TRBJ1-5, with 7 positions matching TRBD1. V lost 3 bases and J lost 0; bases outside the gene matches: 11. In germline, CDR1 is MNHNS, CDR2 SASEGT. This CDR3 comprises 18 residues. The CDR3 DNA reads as TGTGCCAGCAGTGAGTTGGACAGGCGATTTTATAGCAATCAGCCCCAGCATTTT. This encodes CASSELDRRFYSNQPQHF.

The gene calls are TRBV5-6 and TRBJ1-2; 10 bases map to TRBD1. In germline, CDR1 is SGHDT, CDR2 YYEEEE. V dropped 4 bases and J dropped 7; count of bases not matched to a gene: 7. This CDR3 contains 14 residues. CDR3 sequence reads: CASSARQGAAGYTF. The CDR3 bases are TGTGCCAGCAGCGCCCGACAGGGGGCGGCTGGCTACACCTTC. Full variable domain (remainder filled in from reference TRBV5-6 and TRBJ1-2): DAGVTQSPTHLIKTRGQQVTLRCSPKSGHDTVSWYQQALGQGPQFIFQYYEEEERQRGNFPDRFSGHQFPNYSSELNVNALLLGDSALYLCASSARQGAAGYTFGSGTRLTVV.

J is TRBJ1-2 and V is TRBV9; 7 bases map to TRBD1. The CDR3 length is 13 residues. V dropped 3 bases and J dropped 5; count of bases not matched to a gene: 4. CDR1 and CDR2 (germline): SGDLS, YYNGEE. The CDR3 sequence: CASSDGQEYGYTF. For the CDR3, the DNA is TGTGCCAGCAGCGACGGACAGGAATATGGCTACACCTTC. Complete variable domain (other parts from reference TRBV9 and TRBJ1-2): DSGVTQTPKHLITATGQRVTLRCSPRSGDLSVYWYQQSLDQGLQFLIQYYNGEERAKGNILERFSAQQFPDLHSELNLSSLELGDSALYFCASSDGQEYGYTFGSGTRLTVV.

This CDR3 reads CASKAPGEGDEQYF. CDR3 coding DNA: TGTGCCAGTAAAGCGCCAGGTGAGGGCGACGAGCAGTACTTC. The rearrangement joins TRBV19 to TRBJ2-7, with D perhaps matching TRBD2 (5 bases). The CDR3 totals 14 residues. Trimming took off 7 bases at V and 5 bases at J, with 18 bases between the two ends. Germline-derived CDR1 and CDR2 are LNHDA and SQIVND (reference sequence).

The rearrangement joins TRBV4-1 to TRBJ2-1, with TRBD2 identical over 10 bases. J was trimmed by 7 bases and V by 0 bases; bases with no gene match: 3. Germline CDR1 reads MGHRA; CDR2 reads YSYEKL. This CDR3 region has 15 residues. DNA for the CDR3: TGCGCCAGCAGCCAAGAGGCTAGCGGGAGAAATGAGCAGTTCTTC. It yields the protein CASSQEASGRNEQFF.

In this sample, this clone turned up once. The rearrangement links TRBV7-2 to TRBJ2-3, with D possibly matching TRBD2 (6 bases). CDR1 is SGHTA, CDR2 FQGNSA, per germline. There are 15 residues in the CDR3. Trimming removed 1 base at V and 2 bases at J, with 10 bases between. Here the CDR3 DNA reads TGTGCCAGCAGCTTAGACGGGAGCGCCACAGATACGCAGTATTTT. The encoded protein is CASSLDGSATDTQYF.

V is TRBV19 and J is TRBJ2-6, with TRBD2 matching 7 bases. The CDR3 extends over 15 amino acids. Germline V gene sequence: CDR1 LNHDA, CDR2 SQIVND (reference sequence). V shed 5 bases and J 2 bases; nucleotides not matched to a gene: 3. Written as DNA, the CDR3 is TGTGCCAGTAGTGTGGGGGGGACTGGGGCCAACGTCCTGACTTTC. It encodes CASSVGGTGANVLTF. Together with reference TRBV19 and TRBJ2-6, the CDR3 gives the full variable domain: DGGITQSPKYLFRKEGQNVTLSCEQNLNHDAMYWYRQDPGQGLRLIYYSQIVNDFQKGDIAEGYSVSREKKESFPLTVTSAQKNPTAFYLCASSVGGTGANVLTFGAGSRLTVL.

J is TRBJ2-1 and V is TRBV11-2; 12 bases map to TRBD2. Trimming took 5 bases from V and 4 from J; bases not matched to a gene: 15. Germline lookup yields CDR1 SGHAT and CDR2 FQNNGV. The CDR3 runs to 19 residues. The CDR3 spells CASSPSSTGTSGRYNEQFF. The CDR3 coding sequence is TGTGCCAGCAGCCCGTCGTCAACGGGGACTAGCGGGCGTTACAATGAGCAGTTCTTC.

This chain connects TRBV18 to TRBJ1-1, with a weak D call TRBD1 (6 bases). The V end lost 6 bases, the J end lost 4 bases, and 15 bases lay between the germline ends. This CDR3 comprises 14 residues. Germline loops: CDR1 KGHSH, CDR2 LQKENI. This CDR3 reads CASSPPRGGTEAFF. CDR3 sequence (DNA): TGTGCCAGCTCCCCTCCCAGGGGTGGCACTGAAGCTTTCTTT.

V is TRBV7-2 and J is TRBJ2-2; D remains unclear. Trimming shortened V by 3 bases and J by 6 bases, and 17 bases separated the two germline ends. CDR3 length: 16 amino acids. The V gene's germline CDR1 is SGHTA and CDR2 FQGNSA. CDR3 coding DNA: TGTGCCAGCAGCTTGACCAGGTGGCGCGAGTCCGGGGAGCTGTTTTTT. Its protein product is CASSLTRWRESGELFF.

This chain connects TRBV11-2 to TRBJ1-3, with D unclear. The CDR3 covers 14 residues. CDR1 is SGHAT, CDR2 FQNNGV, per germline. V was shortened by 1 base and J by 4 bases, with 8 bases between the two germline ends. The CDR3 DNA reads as TGTGCCAGCAGCTTAGGGAGGGCAGGAAACACCATATATTTT. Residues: CASSLGRAGNTIYF.

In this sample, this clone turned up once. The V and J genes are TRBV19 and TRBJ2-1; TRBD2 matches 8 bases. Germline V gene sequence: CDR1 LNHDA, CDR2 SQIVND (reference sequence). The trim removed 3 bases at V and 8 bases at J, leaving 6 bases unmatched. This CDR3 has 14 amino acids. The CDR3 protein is CASSISGIKYEQFF. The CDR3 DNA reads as TGTGCCAGTAGTATTAGCGGGATTAAATATGAGCAGTTCTTC.

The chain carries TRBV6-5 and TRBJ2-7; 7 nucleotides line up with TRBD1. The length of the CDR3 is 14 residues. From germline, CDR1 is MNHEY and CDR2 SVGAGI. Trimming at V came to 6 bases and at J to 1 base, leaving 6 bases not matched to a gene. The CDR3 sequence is CASRIRDSSYEQYF. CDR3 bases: TGTGCCAGCAGGATCCGGGACAGTTCCTACGAGCAGTACTTC.

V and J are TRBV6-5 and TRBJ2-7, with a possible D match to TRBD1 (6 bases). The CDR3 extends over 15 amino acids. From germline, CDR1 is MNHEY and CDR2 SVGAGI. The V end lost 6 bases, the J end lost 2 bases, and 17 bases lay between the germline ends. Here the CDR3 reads CASRVALRGTYEQYF. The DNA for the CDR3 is TGTGCCAGCAGGGTCGCCCTCAGGGGAACCTACGAGCAGTACTTC.

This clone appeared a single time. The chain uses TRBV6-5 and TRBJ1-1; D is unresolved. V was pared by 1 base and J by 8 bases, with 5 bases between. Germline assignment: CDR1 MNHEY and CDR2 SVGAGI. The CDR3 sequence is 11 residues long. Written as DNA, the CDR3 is TGTGCCAGCAGTTACTTAGCGGAAGCTTTCTTT. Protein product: CASSYLAEAFF.

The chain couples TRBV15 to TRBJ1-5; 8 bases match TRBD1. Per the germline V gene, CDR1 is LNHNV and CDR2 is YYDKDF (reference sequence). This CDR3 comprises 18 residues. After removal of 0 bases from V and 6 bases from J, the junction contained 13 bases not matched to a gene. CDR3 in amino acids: CATSREGRGRILGQPQHF. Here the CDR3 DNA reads TGTGCCACCAGCAGAGAGGGCAGGGGGCGGATTTTAGGTCAGCCCCAGCATTTT.

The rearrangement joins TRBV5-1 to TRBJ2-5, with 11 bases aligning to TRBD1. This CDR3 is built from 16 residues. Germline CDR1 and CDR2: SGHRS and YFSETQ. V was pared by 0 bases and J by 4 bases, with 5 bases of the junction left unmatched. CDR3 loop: CASSLAPGTGGETQYF. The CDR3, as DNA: TGCGCCAGCAGCTTGGCCCCAGGGACAGGGGGAGAGACCCAGTACTTC.

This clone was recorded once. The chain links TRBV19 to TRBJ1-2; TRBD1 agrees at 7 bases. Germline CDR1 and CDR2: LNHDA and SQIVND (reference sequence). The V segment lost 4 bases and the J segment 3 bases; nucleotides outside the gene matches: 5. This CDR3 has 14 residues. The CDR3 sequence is CASSTRDSYYGYTF. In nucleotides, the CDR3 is TGTGCCAGTAGTACCCGGGACAGTTACTATGGCTACACCTTC.

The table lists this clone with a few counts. CDR3 in DNA: TGTGCCAGCAGCTTAGACACTGGAAACACCATATATTTT. Translation gives CASSLDTGNTIYF. V and J are TRBV7-8 and TRBJ1-3; D is uncertain. CDR3 length equals 13 residues. Germline CDR1 SGHVS, CDR2 FQNEAQ. V lost 1 base and J lost 2, with 3 bases in between. The full variable domain, rest sourced from reference TRBV7-8 and TRBJ1-3, is GAGVSQSPRYKVAKRGQDVALRCDPISGHVSLFWYQQALGQGPEFLTYFQNEAQLDKSGLPSDRFFAERPEGSVSTLKIQRTQQEDSAVYLCASSLDTGNTIYFGEGSWLTVV.

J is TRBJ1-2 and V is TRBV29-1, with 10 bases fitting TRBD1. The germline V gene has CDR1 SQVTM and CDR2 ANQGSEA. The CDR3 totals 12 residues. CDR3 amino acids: CRSWDRGFGYTF. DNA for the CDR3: TGCAGATCCTGGGACAGGGGATTTGGCTACACCTTC. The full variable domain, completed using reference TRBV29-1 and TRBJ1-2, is SAVISQKPSRDICQRGTSLTIQCQVDSQVTMMFWYRQQPGQSLTLIATANQGSEATYESGFVIDKFPISRPNLTFSTLTVSNMSPEDSSIYLCRSWDRGFGYTFGSGTRLTVV.

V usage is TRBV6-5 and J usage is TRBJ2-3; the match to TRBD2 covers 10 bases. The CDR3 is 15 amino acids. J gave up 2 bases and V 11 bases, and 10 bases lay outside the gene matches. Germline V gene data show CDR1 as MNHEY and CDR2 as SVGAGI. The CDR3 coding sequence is TGTGCCTCCTGTGAACTAGCGGGAATCACAGATACGCAGTATTTT. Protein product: CASCELAGITDTQYF.

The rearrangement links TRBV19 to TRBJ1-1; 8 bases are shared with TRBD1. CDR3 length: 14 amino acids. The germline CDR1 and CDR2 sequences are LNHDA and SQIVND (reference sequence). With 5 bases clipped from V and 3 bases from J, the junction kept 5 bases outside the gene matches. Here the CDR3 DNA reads TGTGCCAGTAGTGGGGACAGGATGTACACTGAAGCTTTCTTT. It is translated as CASSGDRMYTEAFF.

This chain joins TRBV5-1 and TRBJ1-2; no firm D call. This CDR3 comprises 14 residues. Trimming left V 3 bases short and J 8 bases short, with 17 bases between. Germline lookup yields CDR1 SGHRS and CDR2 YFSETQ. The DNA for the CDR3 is TGCGCCAGCAGCTCACCGGGAGGGAAGGAAGGCTACACCTTC. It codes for CASSSPGGKEGYTF.

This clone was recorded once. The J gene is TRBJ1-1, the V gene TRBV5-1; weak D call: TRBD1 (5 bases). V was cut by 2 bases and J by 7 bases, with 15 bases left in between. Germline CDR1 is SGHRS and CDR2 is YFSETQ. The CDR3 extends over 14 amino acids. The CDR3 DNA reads TGCGCCAGCAGCTTTTCGGGGAGGGGTGATGAAGCTTTCTTT. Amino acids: CASSFSGRGDEAFF. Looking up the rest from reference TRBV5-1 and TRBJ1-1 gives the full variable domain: KAGVTQTPRYLIKTRGQQVTLSCSPISGHRSVSWYQQTPGQGLQFLFEYFSETQRNKGNFPGRFSGRQFSNSRSEMNVSTLELGDSALYLCASSFSGRGDEAFFGQGTRLTVV.

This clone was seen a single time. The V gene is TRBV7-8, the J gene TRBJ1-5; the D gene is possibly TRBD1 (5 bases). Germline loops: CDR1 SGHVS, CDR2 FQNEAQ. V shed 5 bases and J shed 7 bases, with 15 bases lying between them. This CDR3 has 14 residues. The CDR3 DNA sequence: TGTGCCAGCAGCGGATCCAGGGATAACCAGCCCCAGCATTTT. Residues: CASSGSRDNQPQHF.

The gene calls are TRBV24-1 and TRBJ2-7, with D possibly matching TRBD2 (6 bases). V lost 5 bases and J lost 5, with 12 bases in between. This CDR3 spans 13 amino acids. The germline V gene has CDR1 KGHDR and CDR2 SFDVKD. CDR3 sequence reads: CATSGGIFHEQYF. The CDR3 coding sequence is TGTGCCACCAGTGGCGGGATTTTCCACGAGCAGTACTTC.

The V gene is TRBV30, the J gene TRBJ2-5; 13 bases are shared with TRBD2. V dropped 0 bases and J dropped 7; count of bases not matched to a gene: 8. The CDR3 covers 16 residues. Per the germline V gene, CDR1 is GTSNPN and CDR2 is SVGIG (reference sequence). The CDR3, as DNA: TGTGCCTGGAGTGTAACTAGCGGGGGGGCGAGGGGGACCCAGTACTTC. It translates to CAWSVTSGGARGTQYF.